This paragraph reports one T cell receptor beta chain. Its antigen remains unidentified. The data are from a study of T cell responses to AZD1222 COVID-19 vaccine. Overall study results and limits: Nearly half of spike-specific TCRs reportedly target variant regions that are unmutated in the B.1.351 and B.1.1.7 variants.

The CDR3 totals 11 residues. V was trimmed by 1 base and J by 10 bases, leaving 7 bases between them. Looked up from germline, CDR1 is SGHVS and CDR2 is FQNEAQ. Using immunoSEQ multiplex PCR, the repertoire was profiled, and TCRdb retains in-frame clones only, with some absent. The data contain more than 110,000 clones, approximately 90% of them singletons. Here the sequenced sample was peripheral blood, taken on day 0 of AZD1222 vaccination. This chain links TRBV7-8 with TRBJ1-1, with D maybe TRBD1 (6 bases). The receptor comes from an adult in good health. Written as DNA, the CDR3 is TGTGCCAGCAGCTTAGGGGGGCTAGCTTTCTTT. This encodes CASSLGGLAFF.